Following are 17 T cell receptor beta chains from one sample sequenced in a study of naive and memory T cell subsets. Treatment reported: skin biopsy from PPD injection site in Mantoux-positive individual. A UMI-containing oligonucleotide was joined by 3' ligation to the TCR cDNA template. Four PCR rounds used nested alpha and beta constant region primers plus the SP2 primer. TCRdb passed the UMI-ligation and nested PCR reads through MiXCR, listing each CDR3 protein once. Found here are some 21,000 distinct CDR3 sequences, approximately 6.5% of them singletons; the top ten hold under 7.5%. Source: skin, taken from a tuberculin skin test site. The origin of the receptors is an adult in good health.

This clonotype is labeled medium-sized. The chain uses TRBV12-3 or TRBV12-4 and TRBJ2-7; D ambiguous. V lost 5 bases, J lost 6 bases, and 17 bases lay in between. The CDR3 sequence is 14 residues long. The CDR3 spells CASSPSGPTAEQYF. The CDR3 region has the DNA TGTGCCAGCAGTCCCTCCGGACCCACGGCCGAGCAGTACTTC.

This clonotype was counted many times. CDR3 residues: CASSLVPSSYNEQFF. The CDR3 bases are TGTGCCAGCAGTTTAGTGCCATCATCCTACAATGAGCAGTTCTTC. The chain employs TRBV12-3 or TRBV12-4 and TRBJ2-1; D remains ambiguous. The CDR3 length is 15 residues. The V end lost 1 base, the J end lost 1 base, and 8 bases lay between the germline ends.

This clonotype has a handful of counts. V usage is TRBV20-1 and J usage is TRBJ1-1, with D perhaps TRBD1 (6 bases). Trimming took off 8 bases at V and 2 bases at J, with 18 bases between the two ends. Per germline, CDR1 DFQATT and CDR2 SNEGSKA (reference sequence). This CDR3 comprises 14 residues. CDR3 loop: CSTRTTGRNTEAFF. CDR3 sequence (DNA): TGCAGTACAAGAACAACAGGGAGAAACACTGAAGCTTTCTTT.

Ten or more counts support this clonotype. The chain recombines TRBV19 with TRBJ2-2; D unresolved. Looked up from germline, CDR1 is LNHDA and CDR2 is SQIVND (reference sequence). V shed 1 base and J shed 0 bases, with 15 bases lying between them. The CDR3 runs 18 residues. In DNA form, the CDR3 reads TGTGCCAGTAGTATAGCTTCAGGCCCTTTCGCGAACACCGGGGAGCTGTTTTTT. Protein product: CASSIASGPFANTGELFF.

This clonotype was seen repeatedly, ten times or more. The J gene is TRBJ2-7, the V gene TRBV28, with 11 bases that match TRBD2. The CDR3 has 17 residues. The ends lost 5 bases at V and 2 bases at J; junction bases unmatched: 11. Germline V gene data show CDR1 as MDHEN and CDR2 as SYDVKM. CDR3 loop: CASSTYLTSGETYEQYF. DNA for the CDR3: TGTGCCAGCAGTACTTACCTGACTAGCGGGGAAACCTACGAGCAGTACTTC.

This clonotype appeared many times. This chain links TRBV2 with TRBJ1-2; 7 nucleotides align to TRBD1. The CDR3 runs to 11 residues. The germline CDR1 and CDR2 sequences are SNHLY and FYNNEI. V was pared by 7 bases and J by 6 bases, with 2 bases of the junction left unmatched. This CDR3 reads CASNRGDGYTF. CDR3 coding DNA: TGTGCCAGCAACAGGGGTGATGGCTACACCTTC.

This clonotype is categorized as medium-sized (0.01 to 0.1%). The chain links TRBV29-1 to TRBJ2-5; no reliable D call. The CDR3 has 9 residues. Germline lookup yields CDR1 SQVTM and CDR2 ANQGSEA. Trimming pared 7 bases from V and 5 bases from J, leaving 5 bases between. Here the CDR3 DNA reads TGCAGCGCTGGCGAGACCCAGTACTTC. This sequence encodes CSAGETQYF.

At least ten counts were recorded for this clonotype. V and J are TRBV9 and TRBJ2-7, with a possible D match to TRBD2 (6 bases). The CDR3 has 14 amino acids. V was trimmed by 0 bases and J by 3 bases, leaving 10 bases between them. The germline CDR1 and CDR2 sequences are SGDLS and YYNGEE. The CDR3 protein is CASSVEGTGYEQYF. CDR3 DNA: TGTGCCAGCAGCGTAGAGGGGACTGGCTACGAGCAGTACTTC.

Note on this clonotype: This may stem from a read error, because a much larger clone lies one nucleotide away. This rearrangement joins TRBV29-1 to TRBJ2-7; D possibly corresponds to TRBD2 (5 bases). Trimming stripped 0 bases from V and 10 bases from J, with 10 bases between. The CDR3 contains 11 residues. The germline V gene has CDR1 SQVTM and CDR2 ANQGSEA. The CDR3 loop is CSVEDGRGQYF. CDR3 nucleotides: TGCAGCGTTGAAGATGGCCGGGGACAGTACTTC.

The J gene is TRBJ1-1, the V gene TRBV7-3, with D possibly TRBD1 on 5 matching bases. Per germline, CDR1 SGHTA and CDR2 FQGTGA. CDR3 length equals 13 residues. CDR3 in amino acids: CDRSWGVNTEAFF. The CDR3 DNA reads TGTGACAGAAGCTGGGGGGTGAACACTGAAGCTTTCTTT.

A few counts support this clonotype. The V call is TRBV30, the J call TRBJ1-6; no reliable D call. V was clipped by 0 bases and J by 10 bases, with 7 bases between them. This CDR3 contains 12 residues. Germline CDR1 is GTSNPN and CDR2 is SVGIG (reference sequence). The DNA for the CDR3 is TGTGCCTGGAGTGTACTCCGGTCACCCCTCCACTTT. This sequence encodes CAWSVLRSPLHF.

CDR3 DNA: TGTGCCAGCAGCCAACGGCCAACTGAAGCTTTCTTT. Amino acids: CASSQRPTEAFF. The rearrangement links TRBV14 to TRBJ1-1; D is unresolved. CDR3 length: 12 amino acids. Trimming cost V 2 bases and J 5 bases, with 6 bases left between them. Germline assignment: CDR1 SGHDN and CDR2 FVKESK.

This clonotype showed up many times. The CDR3 nucleotides are TGCAGTGCCCCTCACGATGGCACCGTAGCGGGAGGAGAGACCCAGTACTTC. Translation: CSAPHDGTVAGGETQYF. The V gene is TRBV20-1, the J gene TRBJ2-5; 10 nucleotides match TRBD2. V trimming: 6 bases; J trimming: 4 bases; junction bases outside the gene matches: 17. The CDR3 contains 17 residues. CDR1 and CDR2 (germline): DFQATT, SNEGSKA (reference sequence).

The table lists this clonotype with a few counts. A single base separates this from a much larger clone, so it may be a read error. This sequence joins TRBV29-1 and TRBJ2-7; no clear D. V was cut by 5 bases and J by 7 bases, with 12 bases left in between. This CDR3 spans 11 amino acids. Per germline, CDR1 SQVTM and CDR2 ANQGSEA. DNA of the CDR3: TGCAGCGTTTGGGAACGAGCTGAGCAGTACTTC. Translated: CSVWERAEQYF.

This clonotype was seen repeatedly, ten times or more. V usage is TRBV11-2 and J usage is TRBJ2-6; no clear D. The CDR3 sequence is 15 residues long. Trimming removed 5 bases from V and 0 bases from J, with 8 bases in between. Germline assignment: CDR1 SGHAT and CDR2 FQNNGV. CDR3 DNA sequence: TGTGCCAGCAGCAGAAAGGACTCTGGGGCCAACGTCCTGACTTTC. This encodes CASSRKDSGANVLTF.

This CDR3 reads CASSFPPGHGGGTEAFF. The DNA of the CDR3 is TGTGCCAGCAGTTTCCCCCCCGGACACGGAGGTGGCACTGAAGCTTTCTTT. This chain joins TRBV12-3 or TRBV12-4 and TRBJ1-1; maybe TRBD1 (5 bases). Deletions cut 3 bases from V and 4 bases from J, with 21 bases between. The CDR3 extends over 17 amino acids.

This rearrangement joins TRBV12-3 or TRBV12-4 to TRBJ1-1, with a possible D match to TRBD1 (5 bases). Between the trimmed V and J ends, which lost 2 bases and 4 bases, there was a span of 11 bases. This CDR3 has 14 amino acids. CDR3 amino acids: CASSLSGGPTEAFF. CDR3 in DNA: TGTGCCAGCAGTTTATCGGGGGGACCCACTGAAGCTTTCTTT.